A selection of T cell receptor beta chains follows, all from one sample in a study of PD-1 blockade in classical Hodgkin lymphoma. The protocol was immunoSEQ multiplex PCR, while the TCRdb copy is restricted to in-frame clones and leaves out a portion. The sample yields 10,000 to 12,000 clones, roughly 75% seen once. The source was peripheral blood mononuclear cells (PBMCs), collected at baseline. The receptors come from a human donor with classical Hodgkin lymphoma. Both conserved end residues are part of each CDR3. Rows may omit the clone size; those that give it use once, few, many or a size class.

TRBJ2-1 | . | TRBV5-5 | 15 | CASSLARGTFNEQFF
TRBJ1-2 | . | TRBV5-5 | 17 | CASRYSGLGQANYGYTF
TRBJ1-1 | . | TRBV6-1 | 15 | CASSVGVGGAPEAFF
TRBJ1-4 | . | TRBV5-5 | 14 | CASSLDATNEKLFF
TRBJ2-3 | . | TRBV7-2 | 13 | CASSFSSGGSQYF
TRBJ2-6 | once | TRBV7-6 | 15 | CASSPDNSGANVLTF
TRBJ2-5 | . | TRBV14 | 14 | CASSRDRGQETQYF
TRBJ2-5 | . | TRBV5-1 | 14 | CASSFGGVEETQYF
TRBJ2-7 | . | TRBV5-4 | 14 | CASSFDGGNDEQYF
TRBJ2-5 | . | TRBV6-1 | 14 | CASSGDPGRETQYF
TRBJ1-1 | . | TRBV19 | 11 | CVSSGAFEAFF
TRBJ2-3 | . | TRBV15 | 14 | CATSREGGGFGQYF
TRBJ1-4 | once | TRBV28 | 13 | CASSTPTGGKLFF
TRBJ1-2 | . | TRBV2 | 14 | CASIEEQAKYGYTF
TRBJ2-7 | . | TRBV6-5 | 11 | CATLGGHEQYF
TRBJ1-2 | few | TRBV28 | 14 | CASSPTGTVNGYTF
TRBJ1-2 | . | TRBV10-3 | 13 | CAISEGQGSGYTF
TRBJ1-1 | . | TRBV9 | 13 | CASSATLGTEAFF
TRBJ2-4 | . | TRBV5-4 | 14 | CASSLYPEGDIQYF
TRBJ2-2 | . | TRBV15 | 15 | CATSRDRVSDGELFF
TRBJ2-7 | . | TRBV29-1 | 15 | CSVEGGQGGTYEQYF
TRBJ1-1 | medium-sized | TRBV27 | 13 | CASSFTAASEAFF
TRBJ2-5 | . | TRBV10-3 | 15 | CAISVGIGGQETQYF
TRBJ2-5 | . | TRBV10-1 | 15 | CASSAGRGYQETQYF
TRBJ1-1 | . | TRBV18 | 13 | CASSPPGNTEAFF
TRBJ2-1 | . | TRBV4-1 | 16 | CASSHLDMVVYNEQFF
TRBJ1-1 | . | TRBV7-9 | 14 | CASSSFSGDTEAFF
TRBJ2-1 | . | TRBV15 | 15 | CATSASGGGYNEQFF
TRBJ2-5 | . | TRBV6-6 | 14 | CASSYSNFQETQYF
TRBJ2-3 | . | TRBV5-1 | 14 | CASSLEAGTDTQYF
TRBJ1-4 | . | TRBV9 | 14 | CASSIDRGHEKLFF
TRBJ1-2 | . | TRBV28 | 16 | CASSFWQGTPLSGYTF
TRBJ1-5 | . | TRBV2 | 13 | CASSGTGNQPQHF
TRBJ1-6 | . | TRBV6-1 | 13 | CASSLRENSPLHF
TRBJ1-2 | . | TRBV2 | 14 | CASSALGVGGGYTF
TRBJ1-3 | . | TRBV7-9 | 14 | CASSFGTRGNTIYF
TRBJ1-1 | . | TRBV6-5 | 13 | CASTKEGMTEAFF
TRBJ2-7 | few | TRBV4-1 | 15 | CASSQAWQGAYEQYF
TRBJ2-5 | . | TRBV29-1 | 13 | CSVRGGAQETQYF
TRBJ1-1 | . | TRBV7-9 | 15 | CASLQQGAGNTEAFF
TRBJ2-1 | . | TRBV4-2 | 16 | CASSRDRDRAYNEQFF
TRBJ2-1 | . | TRBV29-1 | 17 | CSVERTSGGPYYNEQFF
TRBJ2-1 | . | TRBV19 | 16 | CASSIFGGGAQSEQFF
TRBJ2-2 | . | TRBV11-2 | 14 | CASSLIRHPGELFF
TRBJ1-1 | . | TRBV7-2 | 12 | CASSLYTTRAFF
TRBJ2-2 | . | TRBV28 | 16 | CASSPTEIKNTGELFF
TRBJ2-5 | . | TRBV19 | 15 | CASSISGGGRETQYF
TRBJ2-5 | . | TRBV11-2 | 13 | CASSQTSQETQYF
TRBJ2-2 | . | TRBV7-2 | 17 | CASSLGLAGGNTGELFF
TRBJ1-2 | . | TRBV19 | 13 | CASSTGPAYGYTF
TRBJ2-1 | . | TRBV4-2 | 15 | CASSQVASGENEQFF
TRBJ1-1 | . | TRBV6-5 | 13 | CASCITRETEAFF